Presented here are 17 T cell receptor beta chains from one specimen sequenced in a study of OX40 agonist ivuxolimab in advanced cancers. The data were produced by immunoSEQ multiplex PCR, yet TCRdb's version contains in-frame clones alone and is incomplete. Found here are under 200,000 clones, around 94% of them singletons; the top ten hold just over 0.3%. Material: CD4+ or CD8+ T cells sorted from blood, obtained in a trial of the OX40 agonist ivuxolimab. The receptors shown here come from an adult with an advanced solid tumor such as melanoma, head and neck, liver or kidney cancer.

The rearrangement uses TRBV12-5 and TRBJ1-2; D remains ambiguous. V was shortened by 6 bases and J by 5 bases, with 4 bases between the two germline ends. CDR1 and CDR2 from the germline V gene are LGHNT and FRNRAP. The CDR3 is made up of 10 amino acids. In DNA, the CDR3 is TGTGCTAGTGGAGAATATGGCTACACCTTC. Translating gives CASGEYGYTF.

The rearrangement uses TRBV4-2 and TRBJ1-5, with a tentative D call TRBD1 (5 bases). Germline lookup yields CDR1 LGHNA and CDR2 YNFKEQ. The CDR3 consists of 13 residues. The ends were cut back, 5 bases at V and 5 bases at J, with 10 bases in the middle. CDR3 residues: CASSSGTYQPQHF. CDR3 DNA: TGTGCCAGCAGCTCCGGGACGTATCAGCCCCAGCATTTT.

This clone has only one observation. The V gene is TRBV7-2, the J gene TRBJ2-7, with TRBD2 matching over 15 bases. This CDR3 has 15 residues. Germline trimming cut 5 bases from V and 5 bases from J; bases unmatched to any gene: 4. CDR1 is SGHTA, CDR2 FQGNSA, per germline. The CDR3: CASSPGTSGRNEQYF. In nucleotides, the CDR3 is TGTGCCAGCAGCCCCGGGACTAGCGGGAGGAACGAGCAGTACTTC.

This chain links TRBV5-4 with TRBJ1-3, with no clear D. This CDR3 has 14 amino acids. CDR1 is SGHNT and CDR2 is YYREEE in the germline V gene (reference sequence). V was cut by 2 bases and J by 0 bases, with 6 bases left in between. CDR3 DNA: TGTGCCAGCAGCTTAGGGCTCTCTGGAAACACCATATATTTT. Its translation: CASSLGLSGNTIYF.

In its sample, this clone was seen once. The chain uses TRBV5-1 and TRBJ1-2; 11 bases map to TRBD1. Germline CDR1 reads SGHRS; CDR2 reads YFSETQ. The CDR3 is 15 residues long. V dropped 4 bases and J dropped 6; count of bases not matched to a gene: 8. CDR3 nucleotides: TGCGCCAGCAGCCTAGGGACAGGGGGAGACAATGGCTACACCTTC. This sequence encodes CASSLGTGGDNGYTF.

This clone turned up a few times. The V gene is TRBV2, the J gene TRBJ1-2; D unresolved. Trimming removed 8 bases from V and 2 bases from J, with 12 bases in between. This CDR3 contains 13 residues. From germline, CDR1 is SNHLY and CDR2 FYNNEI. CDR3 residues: CASVAASNYGYTF. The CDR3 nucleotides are TGTGCCAGCGTGGCAGCTTCAAACTATGGCTACACCTTC.

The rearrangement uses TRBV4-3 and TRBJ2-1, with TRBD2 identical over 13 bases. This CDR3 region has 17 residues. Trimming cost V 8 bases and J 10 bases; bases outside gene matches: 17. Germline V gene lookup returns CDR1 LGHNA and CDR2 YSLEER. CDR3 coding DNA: TGCGCCAGCGCCCTAGGACTAGCGGGGGTTAAGGAAAACGAGCAGTTCTTC. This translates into CASALGLAGVKENEQFF.

The CDR3 DNA is TGTGCCAGCAGCTCCCGCGTGGTCTCTGGAAACACCATATATTTT. Translating it yields CASSSRVVSGNTIYF. This chain links TRBV7-8 with TRBJ1-3; D is undetermined. Germline V gene data show CDR1 as SGHVS and CDR2 as FQNEAQ. This CDR3 has 15 residues. V lost 4 bases, J lost 0 bases, and 10 bases lay in between.

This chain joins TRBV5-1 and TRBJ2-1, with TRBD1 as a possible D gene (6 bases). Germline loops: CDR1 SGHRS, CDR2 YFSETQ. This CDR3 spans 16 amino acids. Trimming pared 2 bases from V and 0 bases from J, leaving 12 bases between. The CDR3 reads CASSLNDRSSYNEQFF. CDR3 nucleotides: TGCGCCAGCAGCTTAAACGACAGGAGCTCCTACAATGAGCAGTTCTTC.

The DNA for the CDR3 is TGTGCCAGCAGCTTAGGGGGGGAGTATGCTTTCTTT. Its protein product is CASSLGGEYAFF. The V call is TRBV7-9, the J call TRBJ1-1, with D possibly being TRBD1 (5 bases). Germline loops: CDR1 SEHNR, CDR2 FQNEAQ (reference sequence). The CDR3 runs to 12 residues. The V end was cut by 1 base, the J end by 11 bases, with 11 bases between.

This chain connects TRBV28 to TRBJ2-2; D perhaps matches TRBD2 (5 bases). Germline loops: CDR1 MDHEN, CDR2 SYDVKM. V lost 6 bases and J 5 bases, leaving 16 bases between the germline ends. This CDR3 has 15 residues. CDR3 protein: CASRVPGIITGELFF. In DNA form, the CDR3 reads TGTGCCAGCAGGGTCCCGGGGATTATTACCGGGGAGCTGTTTTTT.

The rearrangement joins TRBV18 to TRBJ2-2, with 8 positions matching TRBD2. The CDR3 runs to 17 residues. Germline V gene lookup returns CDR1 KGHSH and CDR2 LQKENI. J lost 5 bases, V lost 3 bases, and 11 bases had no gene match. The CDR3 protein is CASSPKAGVTLTGELFF. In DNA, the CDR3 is TGTGCCAGCTCACCCAAAGCGGGAGTGACGTTAACCGGGGAGCTGTTTTTT.

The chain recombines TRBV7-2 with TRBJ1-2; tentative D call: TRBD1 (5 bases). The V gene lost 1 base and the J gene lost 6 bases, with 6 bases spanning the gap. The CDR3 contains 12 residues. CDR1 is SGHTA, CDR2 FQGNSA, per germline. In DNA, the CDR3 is TGTGCCAGCAGCTTAGAGGGGCATGGCTACACCTTC. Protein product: CASSLEGHGYTF.

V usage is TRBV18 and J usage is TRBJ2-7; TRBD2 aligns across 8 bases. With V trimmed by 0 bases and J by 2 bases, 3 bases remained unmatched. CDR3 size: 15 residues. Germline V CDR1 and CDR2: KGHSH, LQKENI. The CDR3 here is CASSPPGLAPYEQYF. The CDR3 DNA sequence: TGTGCCAGCTCACCACCCGGACTAGCCCCCTACGAGCAGTACTTC. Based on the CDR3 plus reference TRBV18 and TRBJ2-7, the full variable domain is NAGVMQNPRHLVRRRGQEARLRCSPMKGHSHVYWYRQLPEEGLKFMVYLQKENIIDESGMPKERFSAEFPKEGPSILRIQQVVRGDSAAYFCASSPPGLAPYEQYFGPGTRLTVT.

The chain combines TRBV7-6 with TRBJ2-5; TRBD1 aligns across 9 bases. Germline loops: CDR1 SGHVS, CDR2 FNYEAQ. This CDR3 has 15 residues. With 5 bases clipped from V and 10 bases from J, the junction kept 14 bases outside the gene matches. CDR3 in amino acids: CASSALQGAGANQYF. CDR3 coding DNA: TGTGCCAGCAGCGCCTTACAGGGGGCAGGGGCGAACCAGTACTTC. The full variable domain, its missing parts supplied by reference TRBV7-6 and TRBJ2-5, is GAGVSQSPRYKVTKRGQDVALRCDPISGHVSLYWYRQALGQGPEFLTYFNYEAQQDKSGLPNDRFSAERPEGSISTLTIQRTEQRDSAMYRCASSALQGAGANQYFGPGTRLLVL.

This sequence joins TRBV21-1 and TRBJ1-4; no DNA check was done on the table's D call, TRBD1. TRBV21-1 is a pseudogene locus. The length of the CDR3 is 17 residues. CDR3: CASSSPGQELFHEKLFF. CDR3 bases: TGTGCCAGCAGCTCTCCGGGACAGGAACTATTCCATGAAAAACTGTTTTTT.

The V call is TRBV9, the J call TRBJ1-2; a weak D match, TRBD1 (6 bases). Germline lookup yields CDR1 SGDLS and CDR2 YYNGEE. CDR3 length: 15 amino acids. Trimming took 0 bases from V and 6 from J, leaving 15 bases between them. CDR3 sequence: CASSVDSTGYNGYTF. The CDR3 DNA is TGTGCCAGCAGCGTAGATTCAACAGGGTATAATGGCTACACCTTC.